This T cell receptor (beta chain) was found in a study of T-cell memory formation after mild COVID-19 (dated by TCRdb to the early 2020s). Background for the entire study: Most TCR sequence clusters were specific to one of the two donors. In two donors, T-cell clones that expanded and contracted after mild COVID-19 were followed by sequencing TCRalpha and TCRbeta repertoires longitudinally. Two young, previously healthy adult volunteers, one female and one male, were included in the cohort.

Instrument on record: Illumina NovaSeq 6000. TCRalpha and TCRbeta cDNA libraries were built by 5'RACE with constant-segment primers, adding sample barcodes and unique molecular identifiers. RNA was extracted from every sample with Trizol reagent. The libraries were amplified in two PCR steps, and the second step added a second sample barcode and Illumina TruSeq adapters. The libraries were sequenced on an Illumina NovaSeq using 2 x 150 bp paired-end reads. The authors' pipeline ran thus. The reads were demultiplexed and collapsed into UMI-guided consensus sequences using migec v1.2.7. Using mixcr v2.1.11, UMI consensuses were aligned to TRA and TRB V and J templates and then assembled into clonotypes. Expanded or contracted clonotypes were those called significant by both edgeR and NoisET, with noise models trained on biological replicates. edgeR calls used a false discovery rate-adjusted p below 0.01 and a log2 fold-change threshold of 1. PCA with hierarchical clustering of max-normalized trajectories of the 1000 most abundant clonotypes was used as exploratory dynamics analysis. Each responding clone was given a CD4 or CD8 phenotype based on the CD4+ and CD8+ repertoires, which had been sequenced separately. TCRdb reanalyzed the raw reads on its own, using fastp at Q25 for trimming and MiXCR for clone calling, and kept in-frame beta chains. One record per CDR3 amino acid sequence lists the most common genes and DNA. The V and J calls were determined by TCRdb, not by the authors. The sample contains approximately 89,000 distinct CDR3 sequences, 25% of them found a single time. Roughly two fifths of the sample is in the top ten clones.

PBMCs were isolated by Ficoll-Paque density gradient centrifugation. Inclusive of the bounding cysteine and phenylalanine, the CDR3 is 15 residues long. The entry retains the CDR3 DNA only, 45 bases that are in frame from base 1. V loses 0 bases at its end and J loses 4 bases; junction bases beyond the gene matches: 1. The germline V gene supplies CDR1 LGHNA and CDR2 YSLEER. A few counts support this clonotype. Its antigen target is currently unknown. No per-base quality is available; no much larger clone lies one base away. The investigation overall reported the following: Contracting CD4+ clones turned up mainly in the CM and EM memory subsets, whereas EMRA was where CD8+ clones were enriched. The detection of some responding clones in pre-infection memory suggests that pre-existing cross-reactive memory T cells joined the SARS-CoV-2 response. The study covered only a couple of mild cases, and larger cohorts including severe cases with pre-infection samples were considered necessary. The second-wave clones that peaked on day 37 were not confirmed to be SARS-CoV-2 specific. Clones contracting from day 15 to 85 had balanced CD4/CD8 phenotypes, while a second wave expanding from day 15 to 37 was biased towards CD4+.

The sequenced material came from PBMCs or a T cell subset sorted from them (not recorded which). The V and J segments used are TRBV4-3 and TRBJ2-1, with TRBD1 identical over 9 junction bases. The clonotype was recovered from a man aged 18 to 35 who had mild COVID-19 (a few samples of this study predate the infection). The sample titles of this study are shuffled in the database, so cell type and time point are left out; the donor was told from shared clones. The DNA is TGCGCCAGCAGCCAAGAGGACAGGGGATACAATGAGCAGTTCTTC. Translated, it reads CASSQEDRGYNEQFF.